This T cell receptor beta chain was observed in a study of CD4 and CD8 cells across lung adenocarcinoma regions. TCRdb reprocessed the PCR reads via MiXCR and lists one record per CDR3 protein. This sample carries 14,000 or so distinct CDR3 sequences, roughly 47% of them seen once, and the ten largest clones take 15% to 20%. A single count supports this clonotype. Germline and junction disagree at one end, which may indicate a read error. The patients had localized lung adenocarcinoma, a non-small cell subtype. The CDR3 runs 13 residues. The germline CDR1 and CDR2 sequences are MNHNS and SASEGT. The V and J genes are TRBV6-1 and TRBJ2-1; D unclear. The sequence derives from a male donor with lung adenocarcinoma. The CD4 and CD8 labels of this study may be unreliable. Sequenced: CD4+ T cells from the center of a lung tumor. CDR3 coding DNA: TGTGCCAGCAATGAAGTGACCAGAGATGAGCAGTATTTC. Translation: CASNEVTRDEQYF.